The entry that follows covers one T cell receptor beta chain sequence. Original processing methods: For nucleated cells, counts were estimated from reference gene primer amplification. Method: immunoSEQ multiplex PCR; TCRdb's copy keeps in-frame clones and lacks some. That table supplies the V and J calls and clone size; D and trimming were determined from the DNA. The sample holds roughly 66,000 clones, approximately 91% seen once. The sample is drawn from a study of blood T cell repertoires in COVID-19. Turning to the study itself: There were acute and convalescent COVID-19 samples, and they came from the United States, Italy and Spain.

The V segment lost 3 bases and the J segment 2 bases; nucleotides outside the gene matches: 10. Germline CDR1 is SGHRS and CDR2 is YFSETQ. This CDR3 spans 17 amino acids. The specimen sequenced was peripheral blood. This receptor was obtained from a human donor in a cohort sampled during active COVID-19. The V gene is TRBV5-1, the J gene TRBJ2-7; 11 bases are shared with TRBD2. The CDR3 coding sequence is TGCGCCAGCAGCTCGGAACCGGGACTAGCGGACCCCTACGAGCAGTACTTC. Translation: CASSSEPGLADPYEQYF.